This T cell receptor (beta chain) was obtained from a study of OX40 agonist ivuxolimab in advanced cancers. V was clipped by 1 base and J by 6 bases, with 11 bases between them. Germline CDR1 and CDR2: SGHNT and YYREEE (reference sequence). The CDR3 is 13 amino acids. Only in-frame clones appear in the TCRdb table, and some are missing; sequencing was by immunoSEQ multiplex PCR. Among roughly 80,000 clones, around 92% were seen once, and the ten largest hold around 2.4%. The sample consisted of CD4+ or CD8+ T cells sorted from blood, taken in a trial of the OX40 agonist ivuxolimab. V gene TRBV5-4 combines with J gene TRBJ2-7; possible D gene TRBD2, 5 bases. The TCR was taken from an adult with an advanced solid tumor such as melanoma, head and neck, liver or kidney cancer. The CDR3 is CASSLRDPPEQYF. CDR3 nucleotides: TGTGCCAGCAGCTTGCGGGATCCCCCCGAGCAGTACTTC.